The rows below give T cell receptor beta chains drawn from one sample of a study of regulatory T cells in long-lasting Graves disease. In TCRdb, the multiplex PCR reads were re-called with MiXCR into one record per CDR3 protein. In the table there are around 320,000 distinct CDR3 sequences, over 15% of which are singletons. The data also belong to a second study, concerning T cells in Graves' hyperthyroidism and ophthalmopathy.

The material was peripheral blood mononuclear cells (PBMCs), obtained at new diagnosis, from a patient treated with antithyroid drugs. The receptors stem from a man aged 40-50 years with Graves disease. CDR3s include the opening cysteine and the closing phenylalanine or tryptophan. A D gene is named only where the DNA matches it firmly. Not all rows give a size; the values are once, few, many and, for expanded clones, a class.

j_call: TRBJ2-7; clone_size: few; d_call: TRBD2; cdr3_length: 15; v_call: TRBV20-1; cdr3_aa: CSARRRAGASYEQYF; cdr3_nt: TGCAGTGCTAGAAGGAGAGCGGGGGCCTCCTACGAGCAGTACTTC
j_call: TRBJ2-7; clone_size: many; d_call: .; cdr3_length: 14; v_call: TRBV20-1; cdr3_aa: CSARGGLDTYEQYF; cdr3_nt: TGCAGTGCTAGGGGGGGCCTTGACACCTACGAGCAGTACTTC
j_call: TRBJ1-1; clone_size: many; d_call: TRBD1; cdr3_length: 16; v_call: TRBV27; cdr3_aa: CASSLHRGLGNTEAFF; cdr3_nt: TGTGCCAGCAGTTTACACAGGGGGCTGGGGAACACTGAAGCTTTCTTT
j_call: TRBJ2-3; clone_size: many; d_call: .; cdr3_length: 12; v_call: TRBV7-2; cdr3_aa: CALGWGTDTQYF; cdr3_nt: TGTGCCCTGGGGTGGGGCACAGATACGCAGTATTTT
j_call: TRBJ1-5; clone_size: .; d_call: .; cdr3_length: 15; v_call: TRBV7-2; cdr3_aa: CASTLSWSGNQPQHF; cdr3_nt: TGTGCCAGCACCCTCAGTTGGAGCGGCAATCAGCCCCAGCATTTT
j_call: TRBJ2-5; clone_size: .; d_call: TRBD1; cdr3_length: 15; v_call: TRBV28; cdr3_aa: CASSRWDSIQETQYF; cdr3_nt: TGTGCCAGCAGCCGCTGGGACAGTATTCAAGAGACCCAGTACTTC
j_call: TRBJ2-7; clone_size: many; d_call: .; cdr3_length: 12; v_call: TRBV7-2; cdr3_aa: CASSRDGVEQYF; cdr3_nt: TGTGCCAGCAGCAGGGACGGCGTAGAGCAGTACTTC
j_call: TRBJ2-4; clone_size: few; d_call: .; cdr3_length: 13; v_call: TRBV20-1; cdr3_aa: CSAPEGGLDIQYF; cdr3_nt: TGCAGTGCTCCTGAGGGGGGGCTGGACATTCAGTACTTC
j_call: TRBJ2-4; clone_size: many; d_call: TRBD1; cdr3_length: 12; v_call: TRBV20-1; cdr3_aa: CSALKGGSIQYF; cdr3_nt: TGCAGTGCTTTGAAAGGGGGCAGCATTCAGTACTTC
j_call: TRBJ2-3; clone_size: many; d_call: .; cdr3_length: 13; v_call: TRBV5-5; cdr3_aa: CASSAAGTSLAYF; cdr3_nt: TGTGCCAGCAGCGCTGCCGGGACTTCCCTTGCTTATTTT
j_call: TRBJ2-1; clone_size: few; d_call: .; cdr3_length: 14; v_call: TRBV5-1; cdr3_aa: CASSLAGSRNEQFF; cdr3_nt: TGCGCCAGCAGCTTGGCTGGTAGCAGGAATGAGCAGTTCTTC
j_call: TRBJ2-7; clone_size: few; d_call: .; cdr3_length: 15; v_call: TRBV28; cdr3_aa: CASSYLTPWTYEQYF; cdr3_nt: TGTGCCAGCAGTTACCTAACTCCCTGGACCTACGAGCAGTACTTC
j_call: TRBJ2-3; clone_size: .; d_call: TRBD2; cdr3_length: 16; v_call: TRBV12-3/TRBV12-4; cdr3_aa: CASTHDAGGATDTQYF; cdr3_nt: TGTGCCAGCACCCATGACGCGGGGGGCGCCACAGATACGCAGTATTTT
j_call: TRBJ2-1; clone_size: .; d_call: .; cdr3_length: 12; v_call: TRBV20-1; cdr3_aa: CSATLWDFEQFF; cdr3_nt: TGCAGTGCTACCTTATGGGACTTTGAGCAGTTCTTC
j_call: TRBJ2-3; clone_size: many; d_call: TRBD2; cdr3_length: 16; v_call: TRBV5-1; cdr3_aa: CASSFQAGGSTDTQYF; cdr3_nt: TGTGCCAGCAGCTTTCAGGCGGGGGGTAGCACAGATACGCAGTATTTT
j_call: TRBJ2-3; clone_size: .; d_call: TRBD1; cdr3_length: 20; v_call: TRBV28; cdr3_aa: CASSLYKRTGGAARTDTQYF; cdr3_nt: TGTGCCAGCAGTTTATATAAGAGGACAGGGGGCGCGGCGAGGACAGATACGCAGTATTTT
j_call: TRBJ2-7; clone_size: few; d_call: TRBD1; cdr3_length: 15; v_call: TRBV18; cdr3_aa: CASSPWTGGNYEQYF; cdr3_nt: TGTGCCAGCTCACCCTGGACAGGGGGCAACTACGAGCAGTACTTC
j_call: TRBJ2-7; clone_size: many; d_call: .; cdr3_length: 12; v_call: TRBV12-3/TRBV12-4; cdr3_aa: CASTSYSYEQYF; cdr3_nt: TGTGCCAGCACTTCATACTCCTACGAGCAGTACTTC
j_call: TRBJ2-3; clone_size: many; d_call: TRBD2; cdr3_length: 15; v_call: TRBV6-2/TRBV6-3; cdr3_aa: CASRTLAGGLDTQYF; cdr3_nt: TGTGCCAGCAGAACACTAGCGGGGGGGCTGGATACGCAGTATTTT
j_call: TRBJ2-3; clone_size: many; d_call: TRBD1; cdr3_length: 13; v_call: TRBV28; cdr3_aa: CASSTTGTDTQYF; cdr3_nt: TGTGCCAGCAGTACGACAGGGACAGATACGCAGTATTTT
j_call: TRBJ1-1; clone_size: few; d_call: .; cdr3_length: 14; v_call: TRBV18; cdr3_aa: CASSPPRGSTEALF; cdr3_nt: TGTGCCAGCTCACCACCGAGGGGGAGCACTGAAGCTCTCTTT
j_call: TRBJ2-1; clone_size: few; d_call: TRBD2; cdr3_length: 15; v_call: TRBV14; cdr3_aa: CASSYGTSLYNEQFF; cdr3_nt: TGTGCCAGCAGCTACGGGACTAGCCTATACAATGAGCAGTTCTTC
j_call: TRBJ1-1; clone_size: .; d_call: TRBD1; cdr3_length: 17; v_call: TRBV28; cdr3_aa: CASSPRRTGSWNTEAFF; cdr3_nt: TGTGCCAGCAGTCCCAGGAGGACAGGGTCCTGGAACACTGAAGCTTTCTTT
j_call: TRBJ2-1; clone_size: many; d_call: TRBD2; cdr3_length: 14; v_call: TRBV27; cdr3_aa: CASSLLAGSNEQFF; cdr3_nt: TGTGCCAGCAGTCTCCTAGCGGGGTCCAATGAGCAGTTCTTC
j_call: TRBJ2-7; clone_size: many; d_call: .; cdr3_length: 14; v_call: TRBV18; cdr3_aa: CASSPSGILYEQYF; cdr3_nt: TGTGCCAGCTCACCCTCAGGAATCTTATACGAGCAGTACTTC
j_call: TRBJ2-1; clone_size: many; d_call: .; cdr3_length: 14; v_call: TRBV5-1; cdr3_aa: CASSFYAEDNEQFF; cdr3_nt: TGCGCCAGCAGCTTTTATGCGGAAGACAATGAGCAGTTCTTC
j_call: TRBJ1-3; clone_size: many; d_call: .; cdr3_length: 13; v_call: TRBV7-2; cdr3_aa: CASSSASGNTIYF; cdr3_nt: TGTGCCAGCAGCTCGGCGTCTGGAAACACCATATATTTT